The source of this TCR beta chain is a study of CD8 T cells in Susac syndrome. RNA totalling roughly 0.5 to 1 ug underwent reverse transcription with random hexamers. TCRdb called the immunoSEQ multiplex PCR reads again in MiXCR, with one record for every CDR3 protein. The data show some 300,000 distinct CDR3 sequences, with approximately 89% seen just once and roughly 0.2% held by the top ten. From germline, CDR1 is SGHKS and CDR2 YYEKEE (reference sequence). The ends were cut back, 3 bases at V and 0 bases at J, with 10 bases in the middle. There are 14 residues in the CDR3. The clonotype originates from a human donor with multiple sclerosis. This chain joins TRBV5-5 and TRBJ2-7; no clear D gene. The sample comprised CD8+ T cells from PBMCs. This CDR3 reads CASSSQPDSYEQYF. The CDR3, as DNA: TGTGCCAGCAGCTCCCAACCGGACTCCTACGAGCAGTACTTC. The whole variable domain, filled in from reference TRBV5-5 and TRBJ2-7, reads DAGVTQSPTHLIKTRGQQVTLRCSPISGHKSVSWYQQVLGQGPQFIFQYYEKEERGRGNFPDRFSARQFPNYSSELNVNALLLGDSALYLCASSSQPDSYEQYFGPGTRLTVT.